This T cell receptor (beta chain) was documented in a study of T cell responses to AZD1222 COVID-19 vaccine (dated by TCRdb to the early 2020s). About the study as a whole: AZD1222 recipients whose second dose came at about 4 weeks and those whose second dose came at about 12 weeks were combined into one group, since spike-specific TCR depth and breadth did not differ between the two schedules. TCR sequencing was performed for about 240 trial participants, of whom about 200 were given two doses of AZD1222 and some 26 were given two doses of MenACWY control vaccine. Trial participants were enrolled into age subgroups of 18-55, 56-69 and 70-plus years, which contained around 150, 28 and 57 TCR-sequenced participants, respectively. The paper's findings and limits, for the study overall: Spike-specific TCR breadth and depth rose significantly after two AZD1222 doses compared with day 0 and with MenACWY recipients. The 56-69-year group was small, and its depth increase did not reach significance, likely because of low power. CD4 TCRs associated with the vaccine covered the entire spike protein, and the dominant responses were in regions 160-218 and 743-854. Participants were mostly white British and included more females than males, and it was suggested by the authors that clonal diversity may have been underestimated. Reportedly, almost half of the unique spike-specific TCRs recognized epitopes lying outside the regions that are mutated in the B.1.351 and B.1.1.7 variants. Only six AZD1222 recipients were SARS-CoV-2 seropositive at baseline, limiting conclusions about previously exposed vaccinees. Because no day 14 peak-response samples were available, repertoires were characterized only after the peak T cell response.

The CDR3 regions of human TCRbeta chains were analyzed by immunosequencing. Under the source paper's analysis protocol: TCRs in the repertoires were compared against a reference library of SARS-CoV-2-specific TCRs that had been generated with the MIRA antigen-specificity platform. Breadth meant the fraction of unique TCRs that were SARS-CoV-2-associated, whereas depth meant the fraction of total T cells that were SARS-CoV-2-associated. Using the MIRA data, every spike-specific TCR was mapped to the spike region that the TCR reacted to and assigned to either a CD4 or a CD8 class. Log10-transformed breadth and depth values were compared by one-way ANOVA with Sidak's multiple comparisons tests. This immuneACCESS table, as held by TCRdb, lists in-frame sequences with V and J called but not all clones. Of the missing ones, under half trace to an unresolved V gene in checked studies; the others have no known cause. That table is the source of V, J and clone size, and D and trimming were worked out from the DNA. Present in this sample are over 150,000 clones, 90% of which were seen just once. The top ten clones comprise about 1.6% of the sample.

Inclusive of the bounding cysteine and phenylalanine, the CDR3 is 15 residues long. Only the CDR3 DNA is retained, 45 bases long and in frame from the first base. Via the germline V gene, CDR1 is MRHNA and CDR2 SNTAGT. Germline trimming amounts to 5 bases on V and 7 bases on J, with 8 as the count of junction bases outside the gene matches. Concerning this clone: No cognate antigen has been identified for it. No quality values exist for individual bases; no much larger clone is one base distant.

This specimen's time point label, interpreted: baseline before first vaccination. Samples from vaccinated people were obtained from the UK trials COV001 and COV002, which included a single-blind randomized controlled phase 2/3 trial of AZD1222 (ChAdOx1 nCoV-19) in healthy adults. Trial participant PBMC samples were collected at day 0 and day 28 after the second dose for TCRbeta chain sequencing. The specimen was peripheral blood, collected on day 0 of AZD1222 vaccination. This clonotype was obtained from an adult in good health. This chain is built from TRBV6-4 and TRBJ2-7; TRBD2 matches 13 bases in the middle. The bases read TGTGCCAGCAGTCCACTAGCGGGGGGGCTTGAGGAGCAGTACTTC. This codes for CASSPLAGGLEEQYF.